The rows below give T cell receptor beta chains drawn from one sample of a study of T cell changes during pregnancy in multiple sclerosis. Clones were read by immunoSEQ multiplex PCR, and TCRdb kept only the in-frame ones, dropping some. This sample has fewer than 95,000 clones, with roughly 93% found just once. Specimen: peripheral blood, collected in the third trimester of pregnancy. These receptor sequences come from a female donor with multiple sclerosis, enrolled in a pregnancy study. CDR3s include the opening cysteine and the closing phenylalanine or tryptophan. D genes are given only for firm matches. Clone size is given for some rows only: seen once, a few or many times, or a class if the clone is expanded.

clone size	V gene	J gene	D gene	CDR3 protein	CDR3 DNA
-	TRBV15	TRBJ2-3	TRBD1	CATSGRQGNTDTQYF	TGTGCCACCAGCGGTAGACAGGGGAACACAGATACGCAGTATTTT
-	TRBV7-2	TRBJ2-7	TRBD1	CASSYSHGGQGGHEQYF	TGTGCCAGCAGCTACTCCCACGGGGGACAGGGTGGCCACGAGCAGTACTTC
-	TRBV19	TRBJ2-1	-	CASSIGKSSYNEQFF	TGTGCCAGTAGTATCGGGAAGAGCTCCTACAATGAGCAGTTCTTC
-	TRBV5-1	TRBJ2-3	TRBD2	CASKPGLAGGPTDTQYF	TGCGCCAGCAAGCCGGGACTAGCGGGAGGGCCAACGGATACGCAGTATTTT
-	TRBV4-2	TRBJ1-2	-	CASSQGGTSKSGYTF	TGTGCCAGCAGCCAAGGGGGGACATCAAAAAGTGGCTACACCTTC
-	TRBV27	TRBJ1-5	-	CASSLLVGQSNQPQHF	TGTGCCAGCAGTTTATTAGTTGGACAGTCTAATCAGCCCCAGCATTTT
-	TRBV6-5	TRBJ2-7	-	CASRRGYEQYF	TGTGCCAGCAGACGGGGCTACGAGCAGTACTTC
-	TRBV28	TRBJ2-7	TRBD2	CASRGGGGVSYEQYF	TGTGCCAGCAGGGGCGGGGGGGGTGTCTCCTACGAGCAGTACTTC
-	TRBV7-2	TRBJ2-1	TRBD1	CASSEGALSEQFF	TGTGCCAGCAGCGAGGGGGCCCTCAGTGAGCAGTTCTTC
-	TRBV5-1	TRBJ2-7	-	CASSLGNSYEQYF	TGCGCCAGCAGCCTCGGGAACAGTTACGAGCAGTACTTC
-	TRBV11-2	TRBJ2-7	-	CASSFIGSRSEQYF	TGTGCCAGCAGCTTTATAGGGAGTAGGTCCGAGCAGTACTTC
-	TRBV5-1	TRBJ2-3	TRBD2	CASSNGGGGRAADTQYF	TGCGCCAGCAGCAACGGAGGGGGCGGGAGGGCCGCAGATACGCAGTATTTT
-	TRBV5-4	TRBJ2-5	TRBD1	CASSRIQGATETQYF	TGTGCCAGCAGCCGAATACAGGGGGCCACAGAGACCCAGTACTTC
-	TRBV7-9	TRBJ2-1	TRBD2	CASSPGLAGGGYNEQFF	TGTGCCAGCAGCCCAGGACTAGCGGGAGGCGGCTACAATGAGCAGTTCTTC
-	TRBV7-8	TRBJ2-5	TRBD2	CASSFDGRAYETQYF	TGTGCCAGCAGCTTTGACGGGAGGGCCTATGAGACCCAGTACTTC
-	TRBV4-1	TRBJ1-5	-	CASRSDTYSNQPQHF	TGCGCCAGCAGATCGGACACTTATAGCAATCAGCCCCAGCATTTT
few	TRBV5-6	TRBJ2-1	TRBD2	CASSLSLAGSNEQFF	TGTGCCAGCAGCTTATCTCTAGCGGGAAGCAATGAGCAGTTCTTC
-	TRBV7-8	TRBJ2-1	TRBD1	CASSLRDRGRGYRLYNEQFF	TGTGCCAGCAGCTTAAGGGACAGGGGGCGGGGATACCGCTTATACAATGAGCAGTTCTTC
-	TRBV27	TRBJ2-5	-	CASSSSTGSYLKETQYF	-
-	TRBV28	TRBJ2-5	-	CASSYPSEAPQETQYF	TGTGCCAGCAGCTACCCCTCCGAGGCGCCCCAAGAGACCCAGTACTTC
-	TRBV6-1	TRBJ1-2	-	CASSGFAASTNYGYTF	TGTGCCAGCAGTGGCTTCGCCGCGTCGACTAACTATGGCTACACCTTC
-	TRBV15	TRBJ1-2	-	CATSREEAGGRYGYTF	TGTGCCACCAGCAGAGAGGAGGCGGGGGGGCGGTATGGCTACACCTTC
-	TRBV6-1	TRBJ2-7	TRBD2	CASSEGTSGKLYEQYF	TGTGCCAGCAGTGAAGGGACTAGCGGGAAACTATACGAGCAGTACTTC
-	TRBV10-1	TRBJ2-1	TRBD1	CASSLTGVGNEQFF	TGCGCCAGCAGCCTAACAGGGGTAGGCAATGAGCAGTTCTTC
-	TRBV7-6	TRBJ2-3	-	CASSHLKGVTDTQYF	TGTGCCAGCAGCCACCTTAAGGGGGTGACAGATACGCAGTATTTT
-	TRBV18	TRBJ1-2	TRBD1	CASSPEWTGNYGYTF	TGTGCCAGCTCACCCGAGTGGACAGGAAACTATGGCTACACCTTC
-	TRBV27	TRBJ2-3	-	CASSLCRSRVPGSTDTQYF	TGTGCCAGCAGTTTATGTAGATCCCGCGTCCCCGGGAGCACAGATACGCAGTATTTT
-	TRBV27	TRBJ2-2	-	CASSFSANTGELFF	TGTGCCAGCAGTTTCAGCGCGAACACCGGGGAGCTGTTTTTT
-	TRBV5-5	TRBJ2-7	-	CASSLASSEQYF	TGTGCCAGCAGCTTGGCCTCCAGCGAGCAGTACTTC
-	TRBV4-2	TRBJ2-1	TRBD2	CASSQGTSGTYNEQFF	TGTGCCAGCAGCCAAGGGACTAGCGGGACCTACAATGAGCAGTTCTTC
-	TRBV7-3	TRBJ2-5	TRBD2	CASSSPGIAGGGETQYF	TGTGCCAGCAGCTCCCCCGGGATAGCGGGAGGGGGCGAGACCCAGTACTTC
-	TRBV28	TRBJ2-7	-	CASSLEVAGFYEQYF	TGTGCCAGCAGTTTAGAAGTAGCTGGTTTCTACGAGCAGTACTTC
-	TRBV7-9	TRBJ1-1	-	CASSLSLNSGESTEAFF	TGTGCCAGCAGCTTATCCCTGAATAGTGGGGAGAGCACTGAAGCTTTCTTT
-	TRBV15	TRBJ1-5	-	CATSSDLGHQPQHF	TGTGCCACCAGCAGTGACTTGGGGCATCAGCCCCAGCATTTT
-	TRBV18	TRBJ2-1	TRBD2	CASSPSGGIEQFF	TGTGCCAGCTCACCCTCCGGGGGGATAGAGCAGTTCTTC
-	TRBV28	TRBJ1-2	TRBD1	CASSLTAGTGGFRYTF	TGTGCCAGCAGCCTCACTGCCGGGACAGGTGGGTTTCGCTACACCTTC